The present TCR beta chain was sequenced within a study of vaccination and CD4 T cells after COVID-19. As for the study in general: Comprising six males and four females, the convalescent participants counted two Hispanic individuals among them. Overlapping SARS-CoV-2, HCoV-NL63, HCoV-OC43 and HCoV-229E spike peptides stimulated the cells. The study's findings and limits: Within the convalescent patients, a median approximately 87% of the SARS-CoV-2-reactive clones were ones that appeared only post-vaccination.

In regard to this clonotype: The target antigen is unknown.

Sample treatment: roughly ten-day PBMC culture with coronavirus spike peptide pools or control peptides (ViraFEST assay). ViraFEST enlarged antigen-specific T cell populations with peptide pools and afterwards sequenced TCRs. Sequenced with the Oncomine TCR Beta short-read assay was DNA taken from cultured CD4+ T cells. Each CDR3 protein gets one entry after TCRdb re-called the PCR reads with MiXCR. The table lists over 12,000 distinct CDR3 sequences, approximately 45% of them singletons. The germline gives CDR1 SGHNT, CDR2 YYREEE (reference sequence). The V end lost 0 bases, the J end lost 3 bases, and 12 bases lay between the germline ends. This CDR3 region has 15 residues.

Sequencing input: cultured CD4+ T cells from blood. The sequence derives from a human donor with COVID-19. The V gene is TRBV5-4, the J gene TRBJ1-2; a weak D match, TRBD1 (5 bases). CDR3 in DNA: TGTGCCAGCAGCTTGGATCCCGGGGACGACTATGGCTACACCTTC. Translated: CASSLDPGDDYGYTF.